Ten or more counts support the clone carrying this T cell receptor beta chain. Its antigen remains unidentified. Excluded: other autoimmune disease, uncontrolled infection, pregnancy or lactation. This entry comes from a study of Graves' ophthalmopathy and Graves' hyperthyroidism. Notes on the study in general: Using a 13-signature model, the authors split ophthalmopathy from stable hyperthyroidism, with 85% to 90% sensitivity and 81.08% specificity. Among thyroid clonotypes expanded above 0.001 frequency, most also appeared in blood.

The germline V gene encodes CDR1 WSHSY and CDR2 SAAADI. The CDR3 has 15 amino acids. The germline V and J ends were trimmed by 3 bases and 2 bases, with 11 bases remaining between them. Scientists amplified the TCR beta CDR3 regions from RNA transcripts. Second-round multiplex PCR came after a first-round RT-PCR that employed HTBI primers. One entry per CDR3 protein results from TCRdb running MiXCR on the multiplex PCR reads. This table holds more than 1,000,000 distinct CDR3 sequences, 36% found once. The source is an adult man with Graves' hyperthyroidism. The chain recombines TRBV10-2 with TRBJ1-3; D is perhaps TRBD1 (5 bases). The sample was peripheral blood or thyroid tissue (not recorded which). The CDR3, as DNA: TGCGCCAGCAGTGATCAGACAGCCACTGGAAACACCATATATTTT. It translates to CASSDQTATGNTIYF.